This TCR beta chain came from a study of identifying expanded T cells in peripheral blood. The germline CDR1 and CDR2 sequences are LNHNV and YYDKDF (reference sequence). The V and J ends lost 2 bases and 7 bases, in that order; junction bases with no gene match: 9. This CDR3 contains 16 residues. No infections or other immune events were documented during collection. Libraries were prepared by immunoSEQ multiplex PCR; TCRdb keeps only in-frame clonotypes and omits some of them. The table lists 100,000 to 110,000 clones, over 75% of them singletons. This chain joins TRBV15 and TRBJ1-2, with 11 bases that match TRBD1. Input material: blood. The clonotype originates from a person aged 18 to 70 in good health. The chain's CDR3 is CATSRKSRDRGSGYTF. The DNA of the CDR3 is TGTGCCACCAGCAGAAAGTCCCGGGACAGGGGGTCTGGCTACACCTTC.